These 27 T cell receptor beta chains share one sample of origin, sequenced in a study of tumor and adjacent non-tumor tissue in lung cancer. This sample's RNA came from whole unsorted tissue. Three rounds of nested PCR, following a modified ARM-PCR protocol, produced the TCRbeta library. TCRdb fed the multiplex PCR reads into MiXCR, producing one record per CDR3 protein. The table lists more than 85,000 distinct CDR3 sequences, 75% of them singletons. Sequences were obtained from lung tumor tissue. The receptors shown here come from a woman aged 55-70 years with non-small cell lung cancer.

This clonotype was observed a single time. A read error may produce the germline difference seen at one junction end. This chain joins TRBV11-3 and TRBJ1-6; D unresolved. CDR3 length: 16 residues. Germline-derived CDR1 and CDR2 are SGHNT and YENEEA. The DNA for the CDR3 is TGTGCCGGCAGGCCCAGAAAAAGCTCCTATAATTCACCCCTCCACTTT. Its translation is CAGRPRKSSYNSPLHF.

This chain connects TRBV20-1 to TRBJ2-2; D uncertain. The CDR3 contains 14 residues. The V end was cut by 0 bases, the J end by 7 bases, with 12 bases between. Germline V lookup: CDR1 DFQATT, CDR2 SNEGSKA (reference sequence). The CDR3 nucleotides are TGCAGTGCTAGAGATAGGGCAGTTGGCGGGGAGCTGTTTTTT. Protein product: CSARDRAVGGELFF.

This clonotype was seen repeatedly, ten times or more. This chain joins TRBV5-6 and TRBJ1-4; D uncertain. With 2 bases removed from V and 7 bases from J, the gap between germline ends came to 9 bases. CDR1 and CDR2 (germline): SGHDT, YYEEEE. The CDR3 spans 13 residues. The CDR3 nucleotides are TGTGCCAGCAGCTTCCGGGCGGCTGAAAAACTGTTTTTT. As protein: CASSFRAAEKLFF.

Worth noting for this clonotype: As the CDR3 is not closed by the conserved phenylalanine or tryptophan, this likely results from a read error. This chain joins TRBV11-3 and TRBJ2-1, with TRBD1 matching 7 bases. The V gene end was trimmed by 9 bases and the J gene end by 6 bases; junction bases not matched to a gene: 11. Germline-derived CDR1 and CDR2 are SGHNT and YENEEA. The CDR3 sequence is 14 residues long. CDR3 in DNA: TGTGCCAGTAGCCTGGGACAGTCTCTCAATGAGCAGTTCTAC. Encoded protein: CASSLGQSLNEQFY.

The chain is built from TRBV4-3 and TRBJ2-7; 8 nucleotides agree with TRBD1. V trimming: 3 bases; J trimming: 7 bases; junction bases outside the gene matches: 8. CDR1 and CDR2 from the germline V gene are LGHNA and YSLEER. The CDR3 covers 14 residues. The CDR3 sequence is CASSQARTGSEQYF. The CDR3 DNA follows: TGCGCCAGCAGCCAGGCGAGGACAGGGTCGGAGCAGTACTTC.

On this clonotype: Possible read error: a much larger clone is one base away. The V gene is TRBV20-1, the J gene TRBJ1-1; D gene ambiguous. From germline, CDR1 is DFQATT and CDR2 SNEGSKA (reference sequence). The CDR3 totals 15 residues. The CDR3 DNA reads as TGCAGTGCTAGAGATCCGGGGTATCGGAACACTGACGCTTTCTTT. Its protein product is CSARDPGYRNTDAFF.

Remarks on this clonotype: A single base separates this from a much larger clone, so it may be a read error. The rearrangement joins TRBV12-3 or TRBV12-4 to TRBJ1-1; TRBD1 aligns across 9 bases. The V gene end was trimmed by 4 bases and the J gene end by 6 bases; junction bases not matched to a gene: 6. The CDR3 consists of 14 residues. The CDR3 region is CASSWGQGNAEAFF. The CDR3 DNA reads TGTGCCAGCAGTTGGGGACAGGGCAACGCTGAAGCTTTCTTT.

This clonotype was recorded a few times. One end of the junction varies from germline; a read error may be responsible. V gene TRBV11-2 combines with J gene TRBJ2-3; D might be TRBD1 (6 bases). In germline, CDR1 is SGHAT, CDR2 FQNNGV. This CDR3 is 16 amino acids long. The CDR3 DNA is TGCACCAGCAGCCTTAGACAGGCCCCCCGATCAGATACGCAGTATTTT. Protein sequence: CTSSLRQAPRSDTQYF.

There are many counts of this clonotype. The CDR3 here is CASRPRDTGLTFF. The CDR3 DNA reads TGTGCCAGCAGGCCCAGGGATACAGGTTTGACTTTCTTT. This chain links TRBV6-5 with TRBJ1-1; weak D call: TRBD1 (5 bases). Trimming stripped 6 bases from V and 12 bases from J, with 20 bases between. The CDR3 covers 13 residues. The germline CDR1 and CDR2 sequences are MNHEY and SVGAGI.

Comment on this clonotype: This may be a read error: a much more frequent sequence differs by one nucleotide. The rearrangement uses TRBV30 and TRBJ2-7, with D possibly called TRBD1 or TRBD2 (5 bases each). The ends were cut back, 7 bases at V and 6 bases at J, with 22 bases in the middle. The CDR3 has 14 residues. The V gene's germline CDR1 is GTSNPN and CDR2 SVGIG (reference sequence). The CDR3 DNA reads TGTGCCTCCCACGGGACGCTCAGCGTCGGCGAGCAGTACTTC. Amino acids: CASHGTLSVGEQYF. Full variable domain (missing parts from reference TRBV30 and TRBJ2-7): SQTIHQWPATLVQPVGSPLSLECTVEGTSNPNLYWYRQAAGRGLQLLFYSVGIGQISSEVPQNLSASRPQDRQFILSSKKLLLSDSGFYLCASHGTLSVGEQYFGPGTRLTVT.

As to this clonotype: The conserved phenylalanine or tryptophan normally closing the CDR3 is absent here, so this likely arose from a read error. This chain links TRBV20-1 with TRBJ2-5; either TRBD1 or TRBD2 may supply D (5 bases each). Germline assignment: CDR1 DFQATT and CDR2 SNEGSKA (reference sequence). The CDR3 has 13 amino acids. V was clipped by 5 bases and J by 3 bases, with 13 bases between them. CDR3 sequence reads: CSARRGREETQYL. Written as DNA, the CDR3 is TGCAGTGCTCGCCGGGGCAGAGAAGAGACCCAGTACCTC.

The sample holds a few counts of this clonotype. This sequence joins TRBV10-1 and TRBJ1-1; D unclear. The CDR3 has 13 residues. CDR1 is WNHNN, CDR2 SYGVQD, per germline (reference sequence). Deletions cut 6 bases from V and 0 bases from J, with 8 bases between. CDR3 DNA sequence: TGCGCCAGCAGATTTAACGTGAACACTGAAGCTTTCTTT. It is translated as CASRFNVNTEAFF.

About this clonotype: The junction differs from germline at one of its ends, possibly a read error. The chain carries TRBV11-2 and TRBJ2-7; D tentatively reads TRBD1 or TRBD2 (5 bases each). Germline V CDR1 and CDR2: SGHAT, FQNNGV. The CDR3 length is 14 residues. DNA of the CDR3: TGTGACAGCCGTTGGGACCGCGGAGGATACAAGCAGTACTTC. Its translation: CDSRWDRGGYKQYF.

V is TRBV20-1 and J is TRBJ1-1, with no clear D. The CDR3 consists of 11 residues. Trimming took off 6 bases at V and 6 bases at J, with 11 bases between the two ends. Germline-derived CDR1 and CDR2 are DFQATT and SNEGSKA (reference sequence). CDR3 nucleotide sequence: TGCAGTGCCGAATTGACCTCTGAAGCTTTCTTT. This encodes CSAELTSEAFF.

This clonotype was counted ten times or more. V usage is TRBV20-1 and J usage is TRBJ2-3, with 7 bases identical to TRBD2. The J segment lost 2 bases and the V segment lost 3 bases, leaving 5 bases of the junction unmatched. The CDR3 totals 14 residues. CDR1 is DFQATT, CDR2 SNEGSKA, per germline (reference sequence). The CDR3 region is CSARAGDSTDTQYF. CDR3 DNA sequence: TGCAGTGCTAGGGCGGGGGACTCCACAGATACGCAGTATTTT.

This clonotype was counted many times. The V and J genes are TRBV28 and TRBJ2-1; D unresolved. The CDR3 has 13 residues. V shed 1 base and J shed 4 bases, with 5 bases lying between them. Germline V gene sequence: CDR1 MDHEN, CDR2 SYDVKM. The DNA for the CDR3 is TGTGCCAGCAGTTTATCCCGATACAATGAGCAGTTCTTC. It encodes CASSLSRYNEQFF.

This clonotype occurred a few times. Possible read error: a much larger clone is one base away. The J gene is TRBJ2-1, the V gene TRBV20-1; a weak D match, TRBD1 (6 bases). This CDR3 spans 14 amino acids. Germline CDR1 and CDR2: DFQATT and SNEGSKA (reference sequence). Trimming took 3 bases from V and 4 from J, leaving 13 bases between them. CDR3 protein: CSASVGAGYNEQFF. The CDR3 DNA sequence: TGCAGTGCTAGCGTGGGGGCCGGGTACAATGAGCAGTTCTTC.

The CDR3 DNA follows: TGCGCCAGCAGCCAAGTATGTCGTGGGGGGCCCGGCGACTACACCTTC. This gives the protein CASSQVCRGGPGDYTF. The rearrangement uses TRBV4-3 and TRBJ1-2; possible D gene TRBD1, 6 bases. This CDR3 contains 16 residues. CDR1 is LGHNA, CDR2 YSLEER, per germline. With 1 base removed from V and 10 bases from J, the gap between germline ends came to 22 bases.

In regard to this clonotype: Its ends do not fully match the called genes, so a read error is possible. V usage is TRBV5-1 and J usage is TRBJ1-2, with 7 bases aligning to TRBD1. Germline CDR1 and CDR2: SGHRS and YFSETQ. This CDR3 comprises 14 residues. The DNA of the CDR3 is TGCGCCAGCAGCTTGGAGACAGGGATCAATGGCTACAGCTTC. It is translated as CASSLETGINGYSF.

Note on this clonotype: The conserved closing phenylalanine or tryptophan is absent in this CDR3, likely reflecting a read error. The DNA is omitted, as the CDR3 cannot be located on it reliably, and the CDR3 follows TCRdb's listing. The V and J genes are TRBV4-3 and TRBJ2-2; the tabulated D call, TRBD1, remains unverified against the DNA. 15 amino acids form the CDR3, both terminal residues included. Per germline, CDR1 LGHNA and CDR2 YSLEER. CDR3 protein: CASSLGQGVTGELFL.

Worth noting for this clonotype: Given a much more abundant clone one base away, this may be a read error. The CDR3 carries no conserved terminal phenylalanine or tryptophan, so it likely arises from a read error. CDR3 amino acids: CASSQEPRGRGGETQYL. The CDR3 region has the DNA TGTGCCAGCAGCCAAGAACCGCGGGGGCGCGGGGGAGAGACCCAGTACTTA. The chain carries TRBV4-2 and TRBJ2-5; D is possibly TRBD2 (7 bases). Germline-derived CDR1 and CDR2 are LGHNA and YNFKEQ. The CDR3 extends over 17 amino acids. V shed 0 bases and J shed 4 bases, with 18 bases lying between them.

With respect to this clonotype: Compared with germline, one end of the junction differs, possibly owing to a read error. The rearrangement links TRBV11-2 to TRBJ2-7; TRBD1 matches at 7 bases. Looked up from germline, CDR1 is SGHAT and CDR2 is FQNNGV. The CDR3 extends over 15 amino acids. The CDR3, as DNA: TGTGCCAGCAGCTTAAAGGGACAGTTGTCCTACGAGCAGTATTTC. This codes for CASSLKGQLSYEQYF.

Points on this clonotype: Compared with germline, one end of the junction differs, possibly owing to a read error. The CDR3 nucleotides read TGTGACAGCAGTCCTGGGGACTCGGTCATAGTTACGCAGTATTTT. Protein product: CDSSPGDSVIVTQYF. The chain recombines TRBV28 with TRBJ2-3, with D possibly TRBD2 on 6 matching bases. From germline, CDR1 is MDHEN and CDR2 SYDVKM. The CDR3 extends over 15 amino acids.

Regarding this clonotype: A junction end diverges from the germline sequence, so it may reflect a read error. The V gene is TRBV11-2, the J gene TRBJ1-3; D gene uncertain. The CDR3 extends over 15 amino acids. The germline gives CDR1 SGHAT, CDR2 FQNNGV. The CDR3 DNA is TGTACCAGTAGCTTATCCTCCGGCCGCTTGTACACCATATATTTT. Amino acids: CTSSLSSGRLYTIYF.

Note on this clonotype: A much larger clone differs from this one at a single base, so this may be a read error. The CDR3 protein is CASSKGGWQPQHF. CDR3 DNA: TGTGCCAGTAGTAAGGGCGGATGGCAGCCCCAGCATTTT. J is TRBJ1-5 and V is TRBV19; D not certain. Trimming took off 4 bases at V and 7 bases at J, with 11 bases between the two ends. Germline V lookup: CDR1 LNHDA, CDR2 SQIVND (reference sequence). This CDR3 comprises 13 residues.

Comment on this clonotype: A much larger clone lies one base from this, so it may be a read error. The chain carries TRBV29-1 and TRBJ2-7, with a weak D call TRBD1 (6 bases). CDR1 is SQVTM and CDR2 is ANQGSEA in the germline V gene. The CDR3 is 12 residues long. Trimming stripped 6 bases from V and 5 bases from J, with 14 bases between. Here the CDR3 DNA reads TGCAGCGTCCTGATACAGGGCCACGAGCAGTACTTC. Protein: CSVLIQGHEQYF.

V and J are TRBV6-1 and TRBJ1-1; possibly TRBD1 for D (6 bases). The CDR3 runs to 16 residues. Germline lookup yields CDR1 MNHNS and CDR2 SASEGT. The CDR3 bases are TGTGTCAGTAGTGAAGGAGGGGGGGACCGGAACACTGAAGCTTTCTTT. Its translation is CVSSEGGGDRNTEAFF.